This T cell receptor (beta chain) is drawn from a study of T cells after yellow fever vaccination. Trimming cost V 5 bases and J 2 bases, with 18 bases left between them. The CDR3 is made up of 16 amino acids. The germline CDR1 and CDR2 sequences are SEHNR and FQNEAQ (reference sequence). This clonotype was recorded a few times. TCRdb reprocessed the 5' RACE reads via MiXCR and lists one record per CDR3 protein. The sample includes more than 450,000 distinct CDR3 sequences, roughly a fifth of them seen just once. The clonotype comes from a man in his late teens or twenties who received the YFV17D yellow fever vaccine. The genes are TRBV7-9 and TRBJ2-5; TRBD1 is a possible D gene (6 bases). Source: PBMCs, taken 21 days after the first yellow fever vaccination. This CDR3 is CASSPSFGQSQETQYF. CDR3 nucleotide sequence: TGTGCCAGCAGCCCTTCTTTCGGACAGTCTCAAGAGACCCAGTACTTC.